This T cell receptor beta chain originates from a study of OX40 agonist ivuxolimab in advanced cancers. In the study overall: Patients were infused with ivuxolimab every 2 weeks at 0.01 to 10 mg/kg. Partial responses were achieved by three patients, of whom one had hepatocellular carcinoma and two had cutaneous melanoma.

V dropped 0 bases and J dropped 1; count of bases not matched to a gene: 0. This CDR3 has 16 residues. From germline, CDR1 is SGHRS and CDR2 YFSETQ. Assay used: immunoSEQ multiplex PCR; TCRdb lists only in-frame clones, some missing. Here the sample spans roughly 32,000 clones, about three quarters being singletons. The receptor was isolated from an adult with an advanced solid tumor such as melanoma, head and neck, liver or kidney cancer. The rearrangement links TRBV5-1 to TRBJ2-2, with 10 nucleotides matching TRBD2. The starting material was CD4+ or CD8+ T cells sorted from blood, obtained in a trial of the OX40 agonist ivuxolimab. The CDR3 coding sequence is TGCGCCAGCAGCTTGGGACTAGCGGGGAACACCGGGGAGCTGTTTTTT. This translates into CASSLGLAGNTGELFF.